Here is one T cell receptor (beta chain) with its context. Its specificity is not known. PCR primers comprised 60 Vbeta and 13 Jbeta primers. The assay was immunoSEQ multiplex PCR, and TCRdb's table has in-frame clones only and misses some. The sample has around 100,000 clones; about 74% are singletons. The entry originates in a study of cytomegalovirus exposure and HLA in healthy donors. Study results and limitations: No immune exposure information besides CMV serostatus was available. Published work reported that the classifier diagnosed cytomegalovirus status with high specificity and sensitivity. What TCR beta sequences reportedly achieved was accurate prediction of HLA-A and HLA-B alleles in most subjects.

Germline V gene lookup returns CDR1 SGDLS and CDR2 YYNGEE. CDR3 length: 17 residues. J was trimmed by 0 bases and V by 0 bases; bases with no gene match: 5. Sequenced: PBMCs. This clonotype was sampled from a female donor in good health and CMV-seropositive. The chain recombines TRBV9 with TRBJ1-3, with TRBD1 matching over 8 bases. The CDR3, as DNA: TGTGCCAGCAGCGTAGCCGGGACAGGTTTCTCTGGAAACACCATATATTTT. It encodes CASSVAGTGFSGNTIYF.